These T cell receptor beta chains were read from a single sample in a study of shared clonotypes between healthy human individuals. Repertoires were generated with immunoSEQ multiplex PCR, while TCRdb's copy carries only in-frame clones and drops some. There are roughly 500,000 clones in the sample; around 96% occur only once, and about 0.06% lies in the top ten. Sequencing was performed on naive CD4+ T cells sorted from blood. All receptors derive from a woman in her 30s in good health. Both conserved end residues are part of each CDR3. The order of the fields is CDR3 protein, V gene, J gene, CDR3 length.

CDR3aa: CASRKGVITQETQYF; v_gene: TRBV2; j_gene: TRBJ2-5; len: 15
CDR3aa: CSAWSYEQYF; v_gene: TRBV20-1; j_gene: TRBJ2-7; len: 10
CDR3aa: CASSLDILNNEQFF; v_gene: TRBV28; j_gene: TRBJ2-1; len: 14
CDR3aa: CASSKGLAGSETPYEQYF; v_gene: TRBV10-2; j_gene: TRBJ2-7; len: 18
CDR3aa: CASSLDQETQYF; v_gene: TRBV7-7; j_gene: TRBJ2-5; len: 12
CDR3aa: CSVLGGLIGDTQYF; v_gene: TRBV29-1; j_gene: TRBJ2-3; len: 14
CDR3aa: CASIRGGNTEAFF; v_gene: TRBV21-1; j_gene: TRBJ1-1; len: 13
CDR3aa: CASNPPRATTDTQYF; v_gene: TRBV6-1; j_gene: TRBJ2-3; len: 15
CDR3aa: CASSFQGRPGEKLFF; v_gene: TRBV27; j_gene: TRBJ1-4; len: 15
CDR3aa: CSARPNEQFF; v_gene: TRBV20-1; j_gene: TRBJ2-1; len: 10
CDR3aa: CAIRGTGGWTVGYTF; v_gene: TRBV10-3; j_gene: TRBJ1-2; len: 15
CDR3aa: CASSPSSYEQYF; v_gene: TRBV6-5; j_gene: TRBJ2-7; len: 12
CDR3aa: CSVRPGNEQFF; v_gene: TRBV29-1; j_gene: TRBJ2-1; len: 11
CDR3aa: CASSPSQANTEAFF; v_gene: TRBV28; j_gene: TRBJ1-1; len: 14
CDR3aa: CASSLGGGIYEQYF; v_gene: TRBV19; j_gene: TRBJ2-7; len: 14
CDR3aa: CASRTYRETQPQHF; v_gene: TRBV11-3; j_gene: TRBJ1-5; len: 14
CDR3aa: CASSAHRLAEANEQFF; v_gene: TRBV9; j_gene: TRBJ2-1; len: 16